This TCR beta chain was profiled in a study of cytomegalovirus exposure and HLA in healthy donors. As concerns this clone: What it binds is unknown.

V shed 4 bases, J shed 1 base, and the junction held 10 bases outside the gene matches. This CDR3 is 18 amino acids long. Germline V gene sequence: CDR1 SGHNT, CDR2 YYREEE (reference sequence). Broader study findings: Fewer N-insertions than the 666-donor mean were reportedly shown by an Asian-associated ancestry cluster in a later analysis. The study labeled fewer than 200 TCR beta chains cytomegalovirus-associated. The likely explanation for a cluster of highly shared sequence variants was sequencing artifact.

PCR involved 60 Vbeta and 13 Jbeta primers. Generated by immunoSEQ multiplex PCR, the TCRdb table keeps only in-frame clones and is missing some. Of around 190,000 clones listed, roughly three quarters are singletons. The chain links TRBV5-4 to TRBJ2-5; 13 bases align to TRBD2. The receptor comes from a woman between 45 and 65 years old in good health and CMV-seronegative. Source material: PBMCs. This CDR3 reads CASSRNRLAGGSQETQYF. The CDR3 DNA is TGTGCCAGCAGCCGCAATAGACTAGCGGGAGGATCCCAAGAGACCCAGTACTTC.